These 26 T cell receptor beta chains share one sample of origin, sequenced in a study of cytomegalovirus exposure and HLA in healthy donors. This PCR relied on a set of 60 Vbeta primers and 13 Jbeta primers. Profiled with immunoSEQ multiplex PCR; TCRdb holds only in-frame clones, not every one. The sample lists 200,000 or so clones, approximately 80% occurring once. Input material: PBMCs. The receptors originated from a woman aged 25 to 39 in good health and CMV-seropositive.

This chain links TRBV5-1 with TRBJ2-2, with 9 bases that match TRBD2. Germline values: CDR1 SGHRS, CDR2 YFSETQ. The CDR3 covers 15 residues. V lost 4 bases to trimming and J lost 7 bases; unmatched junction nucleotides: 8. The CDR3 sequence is CASSGIAGEGGELFF. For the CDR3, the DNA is TGCGCCAGCAGCGGTATAGCGGGAGAAGGCGGGGAGCTGTTTTTT.

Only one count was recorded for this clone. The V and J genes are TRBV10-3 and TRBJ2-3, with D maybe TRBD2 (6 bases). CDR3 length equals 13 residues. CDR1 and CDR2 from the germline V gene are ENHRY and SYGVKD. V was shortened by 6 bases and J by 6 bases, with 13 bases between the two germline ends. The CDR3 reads CAIRGGGADTQYF. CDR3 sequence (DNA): TGTGCCATCAGGGGGGGAGGAGCGGATACGCAGTATTTT.

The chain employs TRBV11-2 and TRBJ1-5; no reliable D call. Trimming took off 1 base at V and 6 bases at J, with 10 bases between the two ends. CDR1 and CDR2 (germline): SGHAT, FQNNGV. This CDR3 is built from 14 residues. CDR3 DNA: TGTGCCAGCAGCTTAGTCGGGGTAGTTCAGCCCCAGCATTTT. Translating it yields CASSLVGVVQPQHF.

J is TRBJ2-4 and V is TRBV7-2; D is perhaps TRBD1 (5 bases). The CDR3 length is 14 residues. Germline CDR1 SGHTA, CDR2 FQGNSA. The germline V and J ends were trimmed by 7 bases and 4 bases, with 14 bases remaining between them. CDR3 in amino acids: CASMSTGTKNIQYF. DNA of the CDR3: TGTGCCAGCATGTCAACAGGAACTAAAAACATTCAGTACTTC.

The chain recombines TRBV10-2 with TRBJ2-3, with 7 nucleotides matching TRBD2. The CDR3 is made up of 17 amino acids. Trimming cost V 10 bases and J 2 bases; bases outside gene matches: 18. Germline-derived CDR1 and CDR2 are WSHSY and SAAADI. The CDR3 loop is CATYGAGETPPTDTQYF. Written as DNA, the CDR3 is TGCGCCACCTACGGCGCGGGAGAAACACCTCCCACAGATACGCAGTATTTT.

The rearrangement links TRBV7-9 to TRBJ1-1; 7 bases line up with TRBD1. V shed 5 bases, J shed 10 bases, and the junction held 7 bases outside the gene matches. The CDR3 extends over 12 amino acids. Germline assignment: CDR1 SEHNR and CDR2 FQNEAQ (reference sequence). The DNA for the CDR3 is TGTGCCAGCAGCCAAACAGGGGCCGGAGCTTTCTTT. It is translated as CASSQTGAGAFF.

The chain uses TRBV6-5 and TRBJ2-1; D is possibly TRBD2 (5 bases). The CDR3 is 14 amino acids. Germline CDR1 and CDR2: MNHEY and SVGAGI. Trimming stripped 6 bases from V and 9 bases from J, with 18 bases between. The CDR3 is CASRLEAAWGEQFF. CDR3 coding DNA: TGTGCCAGCAGACTGGAGGCAGCGTGGGGTGAGCAGTTCTTC.

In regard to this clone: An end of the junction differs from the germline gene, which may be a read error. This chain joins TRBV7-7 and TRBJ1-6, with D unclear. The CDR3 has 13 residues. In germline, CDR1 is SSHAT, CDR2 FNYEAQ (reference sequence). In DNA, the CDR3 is TGTGCTAGCAGCTTAACGGATAATTCACCCCTCCACTTT. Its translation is CASSLTDNSPLHF.

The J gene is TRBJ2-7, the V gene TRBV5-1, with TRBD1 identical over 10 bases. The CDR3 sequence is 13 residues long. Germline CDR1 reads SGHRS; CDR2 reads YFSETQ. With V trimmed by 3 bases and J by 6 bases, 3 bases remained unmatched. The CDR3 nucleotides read TGCGCCAGCAGCTGGGGACAGGGGACCGAGCAGTACTTC. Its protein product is CASSWGQGTEQYF.

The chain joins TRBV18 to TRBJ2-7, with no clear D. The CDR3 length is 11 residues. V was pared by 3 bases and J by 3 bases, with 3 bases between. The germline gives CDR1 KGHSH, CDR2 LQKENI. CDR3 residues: CASSPHYEQYF. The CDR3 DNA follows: TGTGCCAGCTCACCCCACTACGAGCAGTACTTC.

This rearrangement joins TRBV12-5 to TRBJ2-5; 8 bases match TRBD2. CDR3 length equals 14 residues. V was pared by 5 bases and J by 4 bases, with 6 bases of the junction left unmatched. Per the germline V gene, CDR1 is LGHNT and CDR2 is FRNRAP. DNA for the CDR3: TGTGCTAGTGGTCCCGACAGCGGGAGAGAGACCCAGTACTTC. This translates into CASGPDSGRETQYF. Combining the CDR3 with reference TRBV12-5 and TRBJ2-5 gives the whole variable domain DARVTQTPRHKVTEMGQEVTMRCQPILGHNTVFWYRQTMMQGLELLAYFRNRAPLDDSGMPKDRFSAEMPDATLATLKIQPSEPRDSAVYFCASGPDSGRETQYFGPGTRLLVL.

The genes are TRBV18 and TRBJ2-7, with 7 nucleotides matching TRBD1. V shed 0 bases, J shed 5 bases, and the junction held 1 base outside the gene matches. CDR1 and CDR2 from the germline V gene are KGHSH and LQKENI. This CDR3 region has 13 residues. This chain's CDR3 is CASSPPGGHEQYF. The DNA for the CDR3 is TGTGCCAGCTCACCACCAGGGGGCCACGAGCAGTACTTC.

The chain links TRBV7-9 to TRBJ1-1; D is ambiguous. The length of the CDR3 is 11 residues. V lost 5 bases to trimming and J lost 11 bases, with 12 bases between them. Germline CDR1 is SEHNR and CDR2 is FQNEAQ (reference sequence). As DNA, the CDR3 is TGTGCCAGCAGCCCCCTCGAGGAGGCTTTCTTT. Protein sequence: CASSPLEEAFF.

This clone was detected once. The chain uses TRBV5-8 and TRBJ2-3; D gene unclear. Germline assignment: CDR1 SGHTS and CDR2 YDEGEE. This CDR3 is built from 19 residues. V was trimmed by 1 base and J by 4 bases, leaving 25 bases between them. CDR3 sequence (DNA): TGTGCCAGCAGCTTGACCGTGTCGGTCCCCCCAATGAATTCAGATACGCAGTATTTT. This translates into CASSLTVSVPPMNSDTQYF. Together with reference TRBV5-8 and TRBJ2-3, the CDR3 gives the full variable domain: EAGVTQSPTHLIKTRGQQATLRCSPISGHTSVYWYQQALGLGLQFLLWYDEGEERNRGNFPPRFSGRQFPNYSSELNVNALELEDSALYLCASSLTVSVPPMNSDTQYFGPGTRLTVL.

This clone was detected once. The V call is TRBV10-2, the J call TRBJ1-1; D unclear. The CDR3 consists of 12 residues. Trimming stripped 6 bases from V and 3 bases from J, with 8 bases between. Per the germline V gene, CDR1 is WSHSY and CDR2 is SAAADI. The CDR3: CASRAADTEAFF. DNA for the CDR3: TGCGCCAGCAGGGCGGCGGACACTGAAGCTTTCTTT.

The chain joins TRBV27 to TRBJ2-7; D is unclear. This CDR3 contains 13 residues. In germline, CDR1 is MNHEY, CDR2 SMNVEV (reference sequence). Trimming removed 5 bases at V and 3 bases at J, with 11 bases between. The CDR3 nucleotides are TGTGCCAGCAGTCAGTGGAGATACTACGAGCAGTACTTC. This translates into CASSQWRYYEQYF.

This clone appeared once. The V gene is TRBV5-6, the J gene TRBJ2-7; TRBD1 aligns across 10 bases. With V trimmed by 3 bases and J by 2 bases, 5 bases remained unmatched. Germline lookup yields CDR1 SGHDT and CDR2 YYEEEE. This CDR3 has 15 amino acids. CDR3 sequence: CASSSGTGVTYEQYF. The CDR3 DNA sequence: TGTGCCAGCAGCTCGGGGACAGGGGTAACCTACGAGCAGTACTTC.

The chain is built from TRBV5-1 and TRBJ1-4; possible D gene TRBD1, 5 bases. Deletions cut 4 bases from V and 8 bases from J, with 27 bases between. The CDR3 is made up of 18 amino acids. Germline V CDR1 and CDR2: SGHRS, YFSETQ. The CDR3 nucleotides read TGCGCCAGCAGCCCTGGGGCCCCGATTGGTGGAGTTGGGGAAAAACTGTTTTTT. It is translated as CASSPGAPIGGVGEKLFF.

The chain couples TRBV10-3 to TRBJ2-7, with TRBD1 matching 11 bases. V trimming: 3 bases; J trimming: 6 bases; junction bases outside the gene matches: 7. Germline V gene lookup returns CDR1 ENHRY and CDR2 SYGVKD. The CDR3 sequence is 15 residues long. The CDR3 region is CAISDGQGAPAEQYF. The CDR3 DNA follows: TGTGCCATCAGTGACGGACAGGGGGCGCCTGCCGAGCAGTACTTC.

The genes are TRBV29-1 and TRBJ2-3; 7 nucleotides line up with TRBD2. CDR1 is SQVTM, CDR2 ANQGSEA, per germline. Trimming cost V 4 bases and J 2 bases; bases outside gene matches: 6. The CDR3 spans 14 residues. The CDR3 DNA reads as TGCAGCGTTGGGCTAGCGGAAAACACAGATACGCAGTATTTT. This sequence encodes CSVGLAENTDTQYF.

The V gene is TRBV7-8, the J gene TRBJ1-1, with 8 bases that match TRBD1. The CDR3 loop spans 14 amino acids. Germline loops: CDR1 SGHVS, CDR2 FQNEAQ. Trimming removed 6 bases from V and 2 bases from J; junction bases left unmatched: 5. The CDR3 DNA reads TGTGCCAGCAGTCAGGGGGCCATTAACACTGAAGCTTTCTTT. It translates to CASSQGAINTEAFF.

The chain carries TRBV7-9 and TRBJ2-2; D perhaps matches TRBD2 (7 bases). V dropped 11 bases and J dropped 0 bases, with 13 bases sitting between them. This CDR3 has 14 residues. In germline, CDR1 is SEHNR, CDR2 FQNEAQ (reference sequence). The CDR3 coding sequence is TGTGCCGGACAGCGGGAATCGAACACCGGGGAGCTGTTTTTT. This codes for CAGQRESNTGELFF.

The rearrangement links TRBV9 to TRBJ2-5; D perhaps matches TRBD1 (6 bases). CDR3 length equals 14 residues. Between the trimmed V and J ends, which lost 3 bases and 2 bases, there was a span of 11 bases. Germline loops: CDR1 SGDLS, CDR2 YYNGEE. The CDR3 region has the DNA TGTGCCAGCAGCGGAGGGACAACTCAAGAGACCCAGTACTTC. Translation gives CASSGGTTQETQYF.

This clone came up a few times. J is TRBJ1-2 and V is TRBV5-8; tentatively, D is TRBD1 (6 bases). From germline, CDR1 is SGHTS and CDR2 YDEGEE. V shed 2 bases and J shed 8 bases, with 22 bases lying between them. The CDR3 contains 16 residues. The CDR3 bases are TGTGCCAGCAGCTTCCAACCGGCCGTCAGGGGCGAAGGCTACACCTTC. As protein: CASSFQPAVRGEGYTF.

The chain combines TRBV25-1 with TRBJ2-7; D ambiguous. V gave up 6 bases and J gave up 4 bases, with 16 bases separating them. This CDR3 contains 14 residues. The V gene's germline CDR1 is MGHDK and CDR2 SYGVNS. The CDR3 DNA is TGTGCCAGCAGCAGTACAGTGATGGATTACGAGCAGTACTTC. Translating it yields CASSSTVMDYEQYF.

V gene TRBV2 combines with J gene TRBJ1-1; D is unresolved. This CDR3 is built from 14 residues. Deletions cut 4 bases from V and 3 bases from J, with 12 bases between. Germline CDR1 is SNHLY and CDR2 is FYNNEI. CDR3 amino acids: CASSVRGKDTEAFF. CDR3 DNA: TGTGCCAGCAGTGTCCGAGGGAAGGACACTGAAGCTTTCTTT.